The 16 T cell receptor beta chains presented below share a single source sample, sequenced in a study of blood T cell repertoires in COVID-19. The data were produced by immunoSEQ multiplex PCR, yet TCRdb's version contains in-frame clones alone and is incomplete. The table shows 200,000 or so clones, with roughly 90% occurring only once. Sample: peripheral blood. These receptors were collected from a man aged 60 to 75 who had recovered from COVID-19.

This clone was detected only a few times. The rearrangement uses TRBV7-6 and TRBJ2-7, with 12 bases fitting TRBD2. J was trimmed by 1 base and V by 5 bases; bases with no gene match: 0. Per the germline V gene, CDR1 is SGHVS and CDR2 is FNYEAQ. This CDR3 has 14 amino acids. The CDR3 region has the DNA TGTGCCAGCAGCGGGACTAGCGGGTCCTACGAGCAGTACTTC. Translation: CASSGTSGSYEQYF.

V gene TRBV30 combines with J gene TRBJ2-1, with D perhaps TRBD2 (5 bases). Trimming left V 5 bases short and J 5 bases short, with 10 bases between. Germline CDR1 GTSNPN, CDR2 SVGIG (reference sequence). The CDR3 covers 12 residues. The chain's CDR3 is CAWVGNNNEQFF. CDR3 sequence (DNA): TGTGCCTGGGTCGGGAACAACAATGAGCAGTTCTTC.

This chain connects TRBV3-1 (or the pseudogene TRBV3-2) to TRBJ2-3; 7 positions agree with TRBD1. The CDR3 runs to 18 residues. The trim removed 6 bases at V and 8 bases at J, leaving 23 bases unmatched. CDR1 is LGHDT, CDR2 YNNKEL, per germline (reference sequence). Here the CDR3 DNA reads TGTGCCAGCAGTTCGGATGAGGGGGCGAGGACTGGTGCTGTTACGCAGTATTTT. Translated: CASSSDEGARTGAVTQYF.

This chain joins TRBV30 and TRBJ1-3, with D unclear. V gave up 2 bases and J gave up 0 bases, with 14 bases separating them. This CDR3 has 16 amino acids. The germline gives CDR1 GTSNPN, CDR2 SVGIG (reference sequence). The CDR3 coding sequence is TGTGCCTGGAGTAGGTATACGGGATTCTCTGGAAACACCATATATTTT. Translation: CAWSRYTGFSGNTIYF.

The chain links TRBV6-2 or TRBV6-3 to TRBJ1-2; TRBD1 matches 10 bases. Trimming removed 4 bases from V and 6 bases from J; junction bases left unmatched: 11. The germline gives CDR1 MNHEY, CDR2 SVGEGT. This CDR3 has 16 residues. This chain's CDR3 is CASSFLSPTGGDGYTF. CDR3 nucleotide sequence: TGTGCCAGCAGTTTCCTAAGCCCGACAGGGGGCGATGGCTACACCTTC.

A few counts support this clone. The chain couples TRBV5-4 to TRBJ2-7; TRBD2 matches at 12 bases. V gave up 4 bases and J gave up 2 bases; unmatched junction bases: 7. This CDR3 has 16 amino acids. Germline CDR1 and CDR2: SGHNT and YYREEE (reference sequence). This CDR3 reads CASSPSRTSGTYEQYF. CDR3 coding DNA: TGTGCCAGCAGCCCCTCGCGGACTAGCGGGACCTACGAGCAGTACTTC.

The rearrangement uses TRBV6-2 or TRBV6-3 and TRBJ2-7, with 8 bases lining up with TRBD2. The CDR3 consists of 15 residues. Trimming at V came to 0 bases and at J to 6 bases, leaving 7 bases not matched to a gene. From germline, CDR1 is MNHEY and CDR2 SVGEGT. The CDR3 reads CASSYSTTSVVEQYF. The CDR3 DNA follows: TGTGCCAGCAGTTACTCGACGACTAGCGTGGTCGAGCAGTACTTC.

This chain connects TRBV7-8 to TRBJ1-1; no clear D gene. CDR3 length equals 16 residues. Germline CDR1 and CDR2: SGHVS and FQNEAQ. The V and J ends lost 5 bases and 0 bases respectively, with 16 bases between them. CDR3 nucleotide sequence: TGTGCCAGCAGCCCAGATCCAGGAATGATGAACACTGAAGCTTTCTTT. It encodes CASSPDPGMMNTEAFF.

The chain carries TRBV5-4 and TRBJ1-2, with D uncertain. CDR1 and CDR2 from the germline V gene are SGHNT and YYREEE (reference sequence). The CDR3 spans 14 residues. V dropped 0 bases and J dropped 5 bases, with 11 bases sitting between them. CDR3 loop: CASSLGGQIYGYTF. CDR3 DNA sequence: TGTGCCAGCAGCTTGGGTGGCCAGATTTATGGCTACACCTTC. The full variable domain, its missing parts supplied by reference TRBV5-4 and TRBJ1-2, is ETGVTQSPTHLIKTRGQQVTLRCSSQSGHNTVSWYQQALGQGPQFIFQYYREEENGRGNFPPRFSGLQFPNYSSELNVNALELDDSALYLCASSLGGQIYGYTFGSGTRLTVV.

As DNA, the CDR3 is TGTGCCAGCAGCTCCAGACTAGCGGGGGGGGCAGATACGCAGTATTTT. Protein sequence: CASSSRLAGGADTQYF. The chain couples TRBV5-4 to TRBJ2-3; the match to TRBD2 covers 14 bases. This CDR3 contains 16 residues. Trimming took 3 bases from V and 4 from J; bases not matched to a gene: 4. CDR1 and CDR2 (germline): SGHNT, YYREEE (reference sequence). Filled out from reference TRBV5-4 and TRBJ2-3, the complete variable domain reads ETGVTQSPTHLIKTRGQQVTLRCSSQSGHNTVSWYQQALGQGPQFIFQYYREEENGRGNFPPRFSGLQFPNYSSELNVNALELDDSALYLCASSSRLAGGADTQYFGPGTRLTVL.

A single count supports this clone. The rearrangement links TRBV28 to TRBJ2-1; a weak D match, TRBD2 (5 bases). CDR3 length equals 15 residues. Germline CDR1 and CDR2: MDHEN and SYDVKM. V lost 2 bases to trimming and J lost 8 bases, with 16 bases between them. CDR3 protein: CASSLPRDAGDEQFF. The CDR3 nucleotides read TGTGCCAGCAGTTTACCCCGTGACGCCGGGGATGAGCAGTTCTTC.

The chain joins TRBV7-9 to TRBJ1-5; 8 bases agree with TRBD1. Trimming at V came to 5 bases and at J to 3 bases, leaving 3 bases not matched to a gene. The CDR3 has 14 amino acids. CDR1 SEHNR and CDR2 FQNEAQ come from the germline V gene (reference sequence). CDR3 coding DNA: TGTGCCAGCAGCCCACAGGGGGACAATCAGCCCCAGCATTTT. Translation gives CASSPQGDNQPQHF.

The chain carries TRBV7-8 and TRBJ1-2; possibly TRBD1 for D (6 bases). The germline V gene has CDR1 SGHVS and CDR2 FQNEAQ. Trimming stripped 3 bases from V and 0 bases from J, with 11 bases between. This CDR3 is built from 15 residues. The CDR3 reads CASSLGGPPNYGYTF. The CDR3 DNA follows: TGTGCCAGCAGCTTGGGGGGGCCCCCTAACTATGGCTACACCTTC.

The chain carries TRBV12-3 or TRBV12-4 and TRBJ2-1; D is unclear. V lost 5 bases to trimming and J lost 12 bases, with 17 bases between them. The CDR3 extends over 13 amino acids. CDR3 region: CASSPTWVRGQFF. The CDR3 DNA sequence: TGTGCCAGCAGTCCAACGTGGGTACGAGGGCAGTTCTTC.

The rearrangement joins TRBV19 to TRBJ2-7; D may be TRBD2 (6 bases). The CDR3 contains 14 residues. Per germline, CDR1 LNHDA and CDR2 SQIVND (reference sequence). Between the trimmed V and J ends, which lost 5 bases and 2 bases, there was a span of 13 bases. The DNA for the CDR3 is TGTGCCAGTAGTCCCACGGGCGGGACCTACGAGCAGTACTTC. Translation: CASSPTGGTYEQYF. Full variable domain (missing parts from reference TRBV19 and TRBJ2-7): DGGITQSPKYLFRKEGQNVTLSCEQNLNHDAMYWYRQDPGQGLRLIYYSQIVNDFQKGDIAEGYSVSREKKESFPLTVTSAQKNPTAFYLCASSPTGGTYEQYFGPGTRLTVT.

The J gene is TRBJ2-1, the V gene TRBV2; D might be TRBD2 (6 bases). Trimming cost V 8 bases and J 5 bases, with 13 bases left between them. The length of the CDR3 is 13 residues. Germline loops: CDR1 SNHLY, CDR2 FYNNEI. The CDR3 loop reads CASAVERDNEQFF. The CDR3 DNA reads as TGTGCCAGCGCCGTCGAGCGGGACAATGAGCAGTTCTTC.